A single sample is the source of the 25 T cell receptor beta chains below, sequenced in a study of blood T cell repertoires in COVID-19. The data were produced by immunoSEQ multiplex PCR, yet TCRdb's version contains in-frame clones alone and is incomplete. This repertoire shows about 380,000 clones, around 87% found once; its top ten account for approximately 1.2%. The specimen sequenced was PBMCs or T cells enriched from blood (not recorded which). The receptors shown here come from a man in his thirties or forties who had recovered from COVID-19.

The chain joins TRBV29-1 to TRBJ2-5, with 9 bases fitting TRBD1. J was trimmed by 2 bases and V by 6 bases; bases with no gene match: 7. CDR3 length: 14 amino acids. The germline gives CDR1 SQVTM, CDR2 ANQGSEA. The CDR3 nucleotides are TGCAGCGTCGCGTCCGGGACAGGGCAAGAGACCCAGTACTTC. Its translation is CSVASGTGQETQYF.

The chain is built from TRBV5-4 and TRBJ1-1; 8 nucleotides match TRBD1. Germline V gene lookup returns CDR1 SGHNT and CDR2 YYREEE (reference sequence). The CDR3 extends over 15 amino acids. After removal of 4 bases from V and 2 bases from J, the junction contained 7 bases not matched to a gene. The CDR3 here is CASSRTGQGNTEAFF. For the CDR3, the DNA is TGTGCCAGCAGCCGGACCGGACAGGGAAACACTGAAGCTTTCTTT.

J is TRBJ1-5 and V is TRBV14; no reliable D call. The V end lost 0 bases, the J end lost 2 bases, and 23 bases lay between the germline ends. The length of the CDR3 is 20 residues. CDR1 SGHDN and CDR2 FVKESK come from the germline V gene. The CDR3 is CASSQEKGGKGEWGNQPQHF. For the CDR3, the DNA is TGTGCCAGCAGCCAAGAGAAGGGAGGGAAGGGAGAGTGGGGCAATCAGCCCCAGCATTTT. Combining the CDR3 with reference TRBV14 and TRBJ1-5 gives the whole variable domain EAGVTQFPSHSVIEKGQTVTLRCDPISGHDNLYWYRRVMGKEIKFLLHFVKESKQDESGMPNNRFLAERTGGTYSTLKVQPAELEDSGVYFCASSQEKGGKGEWGNQPQHFGDGTRLSIL.

V usage is TRBV7-9 and J usage is TRBJ1-2; TRBD1 might be the D (6 bases). From germline, CDR1 is SEHNR and CDR2 FQNEAQ (reference sequence). The CDR3 covers 14 residues. The ends were cut back, 1 base at V and 4 bases at J, with 10 bases in the middle. CDR3 protein: CASSLVGQIYGYTF. The CDR3 region has the DNA TGTGCCAGCAGCTTAGTTGGACAGATCTATGGCTACACCTTC.

The chain links TRBV29-1 to TRBJ1-1; the match to TRBD1 covers 7 bases. J gave up 7 bases and V 7 bases, and 3 bases lay outside the gene matches. Germline CDR1 SQVTM, CDR2 ANQGSEA. The CDR3 is 10 amino acids. The CDR3 nucleotides are TGCAGCGCCGGGACAGATGAAGCTTTCTTT. Its protein product is CSAGTDEAFF.

The chain carries TRBV29-1 and TRBJ2-1, with 8 bases fitting TRBD2. After removal of 5 bases from V and 4 bases from J, the junction contained 7 bases not matched to a gene. CDR1 is SQVTM, CDR2 ANQGSEA, per germline. The CDR3 is 14 residues long. The CDR3 loop reads CSVRYGGDYNEQFF. The CDR3 coding sequence is TGCAGCGTTAGATACGGGGGGGATTACAATGAGCAGTTCTTC.

The gene calls are TRBV6-5 and TRBJ2-1; unclear D gene. This CDR3 region has 15 residues. Per germline, CDR1 MNHEY and CDR2 SVGAGI. With 0 bases removed from V and 9 bases from J, the gap between germline ends came to 15 bases. CDR3 loop: CASSYSISSGGEQFF. CDR3 coding DNA: TGTGCCAGCAGTTACTCGATTTCTTCCGGCGGTGAGCAGTTCTTC.

V is TRBV4-1 and J is TRBJ1-4; D is perhaps TRBD1 (6 bases). Germline CDR1 and CDR2: MGHRA and YSYEKL. CDR3 length: 17 amino acids. V dropped 0 bases and J dropped 2 bases, with 13 bases sitting between them. The CDR3: CASSQDWGGGTNEKLFF. CDR3 sequence (DNA): TGCGCCAGCAGCCAAGACTGGGGAGGGGGTACTAATGAAAAACTGTTTTTT.

This chain connects TRBV30 to TRBJ2-2, with 12 bases matching TRBD1. CDR3 size: 16 residues. CDR1 and CDR2 (germline): GTSNPN, SVGIG (reference sequence). With V trimmed by 5 bases and J by 3 bases, 7 bases remained unmatched. CDR3 amino acids: CAWVTGTGGDTGELFF. DNA for the CDR3: TGTGCCTGGGTAACCGGGACAGGGGGCGACACCGGGGAGCTGTTTTTT.

The CDR3 DNA reads as TGTGCCAGCAGTAACGACAGGAGTCAGCCCCAGCATTTT. Translated: CASSNDRSQPQHF. V and J are TRBV2 and TRBJ1-5; a possible D gene is TRBD1 (6 bases). Germline V gene data show CDR1 as SNHLY and CDR2 as FYNNEI. The length of the CDR3 is 13 residues. Between the trimmed V and J ends, which lost 5 bases and 6 bases, there was a span of 11 bases.

The chain carries TRBV18 and TRBJ1-1; TRBD1 matches 8 bases. The trim removed 4 bases at V and 4 bases at J, leaving 5 bases unmatched. The CDR3 loop spans 14 amino acids. Germline assignment: CDR1 KGHSH and CDR2 LQKENI. CDR3 bases: TGTGCCAGCTCACAGGACAGGGCCACCACTGAAGCTTTCTTT. This encodes CASSQDRATTEAFF.

This sequence joins TRBV6-1 and TRBJ2-7; 7 bases map to TRBD1. CDR1 and CDR2 (germline): MNHNS, SASEGT. Losses at the gene ends were 2 bases for V and 1 base for J; bases not matched to a gene: 5. The CDR3 is made up of 15 amino acids. The CDR3 here is CASSEFTGESYEQYF. The CDR3 coding sequence is TGTGCCAGCAGTGAATTTACAGGGGAGTCCTACGAGCAGTACTTC.

This chain connects TRBV9 to TRBJ1-1; D is uncertain. The CDR3 has 13 residues. Per germline, CDR1 SGDLS and CDR2 YYNGEE. V was clipped by 0 bases and J by 3 bases, with 6 bases between them. The CDR3 region is CASSVAPDTEAFF. As DNA, the CDR3 is TGTGCCAGCAGCGTAGCCCCAGACACTGAAGCTTTCTTT. Based on the CDR3 plus reference TRBV9 and TRBJ1-1, the full variable domain is DSGVTQTPKHLITATGQRVTLRCSPRSGDLSVYWYQQSLDQGLQFLIQYYNGEERAKGNILERFSAQQFPDLHSELNLSSLELGDSALYFCASSVAPDTEAFFGQGTRLTVV.

The rearrangement links TRBV28 to TRBJ2-2; no clear D gene. CDR3 length: 13 amino acids. Germline loops: CDR1 MDHEN, CDR2 SYDVKM. V lost 5 bases, J lost 4 bases, and 8 bases lay in between. The CDR3 here is CASSPVITGELFF. CDR3 nucleotide sequence: TGTGCCAGCAGTCCGGTCATCACCGGGGAGCTGTTTTTT.

This clone was found once. The V gene is TRBV7-8, the J gene TRBJ2-3, with 9 bases lining up with TRBD1. Germline CDR1 is SGHVS and CDR2 is FQNEAQ. The ends lost 5 bases at V and 4 bases at J; junction bases unmatched: 10. CDR3 length: 16 amino acids. The CDR3 sequence: CASSPSGQGSPDTQYF. The CDR3 bases are TGTGCCAGCAGCCCCTCGGGACAGGGCTCCCCAGATACGCAGTATTTT.

The gene calls are TRBV11-1 and TRBJ1-2; TRBD1 aligns across 9 bases. V was pared by 0 bases and J by 4 bases, with 3 bases of the junction left unmatched. CDR3 length: 15 residues. Germline V CDR1 and CDR2: SGHAT, FQDESV (reference sequence). CDR3: CASSLARDRVYGYTF. The CDR3, as DNA: TGTGCCAGCAGCTTAGCACGGGACAGGGTCTATGGCTACACCTTC.

The chain carries TRBV9 and TRBJ1-4; no firm D call. In germline, CDR1 is SGDLS, CDR2 YYNGEE. The CDR3 extends over 15 amino acids. Between the trimmed V and J ends, which lost 0 bases and 7 bases, there was a span of 13 bases. CDR3 DNA: TGTGCCAGCAGCGTAGCTGGAGGGCGCGGTGAAAAACTGTTTTTT. Translated: CASSVAGGRGEKLFF.

In this sample, this clone turned up a few times. V and J are TRBV10-3 and TRBJ2-7, with TRBD1 matching 7 bases. The V gene's germline CDR1 is ENHRY and CDR2 SYGVKD. The CDR3 spans 13 residues. V lost 5 bases and J lost 5; bases outside the gene matches: 6. CDR3 loop: CAISYDRDDEQYF. As DNA, the CDR3 is TGTGCCATCAGTTATGACAGGGATGACGAGCAGTACTTC.

The J gene is TRBJ1-6, the V gene TRBV6-5; 9 bases line up with TRBD1. Germline CDR1 reads MNHEY; CDR2 reads SVGAGI. This CDR3 contains 14 residues. Trimming took 7 bases from V and 8 from J; bases not matched to a gene: 6. The DNA for the CDR3 is TGTGCCAGCACCCCCGGGACAGGGTATTCACCCCTCCACTTT. Translating it yields CASTPGTGYSPLHF.

The CDR3 here is CASSSGQGRYGYTF. In DNA form, the CDR3 reads TGTGCCAGCAGCTCAGGACAGGGCCGCTATGGCTACACCTTC. This chain uses TRBV11-2 with TRBJ1-2; 8 bases are a match to TRBD1. This CDR3 has 14 residues. Germline values: CDR1 SGHAT, CDR2 FQNNGV. With V trimmed by 4 bases and J by 4 bases, 5 bases remained unmatched.

Comment on this clone: The same CDR3 can be traced to other DNA sequences in this sample. The CDR3 here is CAISPGGSGNTIYF. The CDR3 DNA reads TGTGCCATCAGCCCCGGAGGCTCTGGAAACACCATATATTTT. The chain combines TRBV10-3 with TRBJ1-3; D unclear. The V and J ends lost 6 bases and 0 bases respectively, with 9 bases between them. The CDR3 spans 14 residues. Germline CDR1 and CDR2: ENHRY and SYGVKD.

The CDR3 region is CASSLKFRGEKLFF. The DNA for the CDR3 is TGTGCCAGCAGTTTAAAGTTTCGGGGAGAAAAACTGTTTTTT. The chain joins TRBV27 to TRBJ1-4; D ambiguous. V was shortened by 2 bases and J by 8 bases, with 12 bases between the two germline ends. The CDR3 sequence is 14 residues long. Germline V gene lookup returns CDR1 MNHEY and CDR2 SMNVEV (reference sequence).

This chain links TRBV2 with TRBJ2-3; 13 bases map to TRBD2. Trimming cost V 9 bases and J 3 bases; bases outside gene matches: 0. From germline, CDR1 is SNHLY and CDR2 FYNNEI. The CDR3 is 13 residues long. DNA for the CDR3: TGTGCCAGGGGACTAGCGGGGACAGATACGCAGTATTTT. This encodes CARGLAGTDTQYF. Based on the CDR3 plus reference TRBV2 and TRBJ2-3, the full variable domain is EPEVTQTPSHQVTQMGQEVILRCVPISNHLYFYWYRQILGQKVEFLVSFYNNEISEKSEIFDDQFSVERPDGSNFTLKIRSTKLEDSAMYFCARGLAGTDTQYFGPGTRLTVL.

J is TRBJ1-5 and V is TRBV5-6; D might be TRBD1 (5 bases). Germline V gives CDR1 SGHDT, CDR2 YYEEEE. The CDR3 is 14 residues long. Trimming shortened V by 3 bases and J by 4 bases, and 11 bases separated the two germline ends. Written as DNA, the CDR3 is TGTGCCAGCAGCTACCAGGGAGGAAATCAGCCCCAGCATTTT. Residues: CASSYQGGNQPQHF. The full variable domain, its missing parts supplied by reference TRBV5-6 and TRBJ1-5, is DAGVTQSPTHLIKTRGQQVTLRCSPKSGHDTVSWYQQALGQGPQFIFQYYEEEERQRGNFPDRFSGHQFPNYSSELNVNALLLGDSALYLCASSYQGGNQPQHFGDGTRLSIL.

This chain connects TRBV19 to TRBJ2-7; TRBD1 aligns across 12 bases. Germline V gene lookup returns CDR1 LNHDA and CDR2 SQIVND (reference sequence). This CDR3 is 15 amino acids long. The V and J ends lost 6 bases and 5 bases, in that order; junction bases with no gene match: 8. CDR3 protein: CASSYRDRGPDEQYF. DNA for the CDR3: TGTGCCAGTAGCTACCGGGACAGGGGGCCGGACGAGCAGTACTTC.